This T cell receptor beta chain was documented in a study of T cell responses to AZD1222 COVID-19 vaccine (dated by TCRdb to the early 2020s). For context, the study as a whole: A total of 233 trial participants underwent TCR sequencing, of whom 207 had received two doses of AZD1222 and around 26 had received two doses of the MenACWY control vaccine. Trial participants were enrolled by age into 18-55, 56-69 and 70-plus year subgroups, with around 150, 28 and 57 TCR-sequenced participants respectively. The investigation overall reported the following: Reportedly, almost half of the unique spike-specific TCRs recognized epitopes lying outside the regions that are mutated in the B.1.351 and B.1.1.7 variants. In the small 56-69-year group, the increase in depth fell short of significance, most likely because of low power. Participants were mostly white British, with more females than males. The authors suggested clonal diversity may have been underestimated. A significant rise in spike-specific TCR breadth and depth was observed after two AZD1222 doses relative to day 0 and relative to MenACWY recipients. Because no day 14 peak-response samples were available, repertoires were characterized only after the peak T cell response. The vaccine-associated CD4 TCRs covered the entire spike protein, and the dominant responses fell in regions 160-218 and 743-854. Conclusions about previously exposed vaccinees were limited because only five to seven AZD1222 recipients were SARS-CoV-2 seropositive at baseline.

In the case of this clone: Its antigen is currently not known. The input lacks base qualities; no much larger clone sits a single base away.

CDR1 and CDR2, per the germline V gene (reference sequence), are LNHNV and YYDKDF. After removal of 1 base from V and 5 bases from J, the junction retains 11 bases not matched to a gene. From cysteine to phenylalanine, the CDR3 is 17 amino acids long. CDR3 DNA only is kept here, 51 bases in frame from base 1. The time point label, read with the paper, signifies: about 28 days (+/-7) after the second vaccine dose. AZD1222 recipients given second doses at about 4 weeks or at about 12 weeks were pooled, since spike-specific TCR depth and breadth were not found to differ between the two schedules. Vaccinee samples came from UK trials COV001 and COV002, including a single-blind randomized controlled phase 2/3 trial of AZD1222 (ChAdOx1 nCoV-19) in healthy adults. Trial participant PBMC samples were collected at day 0 and day 28 after the second dose for TCRbeta chain sequencing. The CDR3 regions of human TCRbeta chains were subjected to immunosequencing. In the source study's methods: TCRs in the repertoires were matched against a reference library of SARS-CoV-2-specific TCRs that had been generated with the MIRA antigen-specificity platform. Breadth was defined as the fraction of unique TCRs that were SARS-CoV-2-associated. Depth was defined as the fraction of total T cells that were SARS-CoV-2-associated. Using the MIRA data, each spike-specific TCR was assigned both to the spike region to which the TCR was reactive and to a CD4 or CD8 class. Log10-transformed breadth and depth values were compared by one-way ANOVA with Sidak's multiple comparisons tests. TCRdb's version of the immuneACCESS table is confined to in-frame rearrangements and falls short of the full clone set. An unresolved V gene accounts for under half of the shortfall where checked; the remainder is of unknown origin. Clonal size and the V and J genes are those of that table, whereas D and trimming came from the DNA. The sample contains roughly 56,000 clones, roughly four fifths of them found a single time. The ten largest account for over 20% of the sample.

Material: peripheral blood, obtained 28 days after the second AZD1222 dose. This chain joins TRBV15 to TRBJ2-7; 10 bases in the middle match TRBD1. The TCR comes from an adult who received the AZD1222 COVID-19 vaccine. CDR3 reads: CATSRARHGTGVDEQYF. DNA sequence: TGTGCCACCAGCAGAGCGCGTCACGGGACAGGGGTCGACGAGCAGTACTTC.